A selection of T cell receptor beta chains follows, all from one sample in a study of CD8 T cells in ankylosing spondylitis. TCRdb reprocessed the 5' RACE reads with MiXCR, giving one entry per CDR3 protein. In the table there are about 110,000 distinct CDR3 sequences, 24% of which are singletons. Sequencing was performed on synovial fluid, either unsorted or a sorted T cell fraction (not recorded which). All receptors come from a male donor with ankylosing spondylitis. Each CDR3 is given with its conserved first and last residue. Each record gives: J gene, D gene, clone size, V gene, CDR3 DNA, CDR3 protein. The D gene is left open where the match is weak. Size values are once, few and many counts, or a class for expanded clones, and some rows have none.

J: TRBJ1-1
D: -
size: many
V: TRBV7-9
DNA: TGTGCCAGCAGCTTAGGGACAGCTGAAGCTTTCTTT
CDR3: CASSLGTAEAFF

J: TRBJ2-7
D: -
size: many
V: TRBV20-1
DNA: TGCAGTGCTAGCGGGACGGCGAGCTCCTACGAGCAGTACTTC
CDR3: CSASGTASSYEQYF

J: TRBJ1-2
D: -
size: -
V: TRBV5-1
DNA: TGCGCCAGCAGCCCCCGGGACGGAGAATACTATGGCTACACCTTC
CDR3: CASSPRDGEYYGYTF

J: TRBJ2-1
D: TRBD1
size: -
V: TRBV5-1
DNA: TGCGCCAGCAGCGCCCTGACAGGGAAGAACAATGAGCAGTTCTTC
CDR3: CASSALTGKNNEQFF

J: TRBJ2-3
D: -
size: few
V: TRBV20-1
DNA: TGCAGTGCCTCGGACGGTGGAATGCCCACAGATACGCAGTATTTT
CDR3: CSASDGGMPTDTQYF

J: TRBJ2-7
D: TRBD2
size: many
V: TRBV20-1
DNA: TGCAGTGCTAGAGGCCTAGCGGGAGCGATGGGGGAGCAGTACTTC
CDR3: CSARGLAGAMGEQYF

J: TRBJ2-1
D: -
size: once
V: TRBV15
DNA: TGTGCCACCAGCAGAGATTATGAGCAGTTCTTC
CDR3: CATSRDYEQFF

J: TRBJ2-1
D: TRBD1
size: -
V: TRBV7-9
DNA: TGTGCCAGCAGCTTATGGGGACAGGGGGCGAAGGATGAGCAGTTCTTC
CDR3: CASSLWGQGAKDEQFF

J: TRBJ2-3
D: TRBD2
size: -
V: TRBV24-1
DNA: TGTGCCACCAGTGATCTAAAGACTAGCGGGTTCCGCACAGATACGCAGTATTTT
CDR3: CATSDLKTSGFRTDTQYF

J: TRBJ1-5
D: TRBD1
size: many
V: TRBV7-2
DNA: TGTGCCAGCAGCCTAGGGGGACAGTCGTACCAGCCCCAGCATTTT
CDR3: CASSLGGQSYQPQHF

J: TRBJ1-1
D: -
size: -
V: TRBV7-8
DNA: TGTGCCAGCAGCCCCTTGACGCCCGGGAACACTGAAGCTTTCTTT
CDR3: CASSPLTPGNTEAFF

J: TRBJ2-1
D: -
size: many
V: TRBV14
DNA: TGTGCCAGCAGCCAACGGCCCTACAATGAGCAGTTCTTC
CDR3: CASSQRPYNEQFF

J: TRBJ2-5
D: -
size: few
V: TRBV10-3
DNA: TGTGCCATCAGTGAGGCCCCGTGGGAGACCCAGTACTTC
CDR3: CAISEAPWETQYF

J: TRBJ2-2
D: TRBD2
size: few
V: TRBV20-1
DNA: TGCAGTGCTACGACTAGCGGGAGTGGGGAGCTGTTTTTT
CDR3: CSATTSGSGELFF

J: TRBJ2-1
D: -
size: few
V: TRBV4-1
DNA: TGCGCCAGCAGCCTAATCGGTCCGGACACATCAGACGATGAGCAGTTCTTC
CDR3: CASSLIGPDTSDDEQFF

J: TRBJ1-1
D: -
size: -
V: TRBV6-5
DNA: TGTGCCAGCTGTTTAACAGGGAACACTGAAGCTTTCTTT
CDR3: CASCLTGNTEAFF

J: TRBJ2-1
D: TRBD2
size: few
V: TRBV10-1
DNA: TGCGCCAGCGGGGGGCCCGGGACTAGCGAAACCAATGAGCAGTTCTTC
CDR3: CASGGPGTSETNEQFF

J: TRBJ1-5
D: -
size: -
V: TRBV4-2
DNA: TGTGCCAGCAGCCAAGAATCGGGCAACGATCAGCCCCAGCATTTT
CDR3: CASSQESGNDQPQHF

J: TRBJ1-1
D: TRBD1
size: few
V: TRBV3-1
DNA: TGTGCCAGCAGCCAAACAGGGGGAGGCACTGAAGCTTTCTTT
CDR3: CASSQTGGGTEAFF

J: TRBJ2-1
D: -
size: -
V: TRBV13
DNA: TGTGCCAGCAGCCGCGAGGGGTTTGACAATGAGCAGTTCTTC
CDR3: CASSREGFDNEQFF

J: TRBJ2-5
D: TRBD2
size: -
V: TRBV10-1
DNA: TGCGCCAGCAGTGAGGGGGACGCGGGGGACCAGTACTTC
CDR3: CASSEGDAGDQYF

J: TRBJ2-5
D: -
size: -
V: TRBV11-2
DNA: TGTGCCAGCAGTGGCGGCCCACAAGAGACCCAGTACTTC
CDR3: CASSGGPQETQYF

J: TRBJ2-1
D: TRBD1
size: few
V: TRBV6-6
DNA: TGTGCCAGCAGCGCCGACAGGGTAGTTCCGTTCTTC
CDR3: CASSADRVVPFF

J: TRBJ1-3
D: -
size: few
V: TRBV5-1
DNA: TGCGCCAGCAGCTTGGAGGGGGGGCTGCCCGGAAACACCATATATTTT
CDR3: CASSLEGGLPGNTIYF

J: TRBJ1-1
D: -
size: -
V: TRBV27
DNA: TGTGCCAGCAGTTCCCCCTCGGGATTGAACACTGAAGCTTTCTTT
CDR3: CASSSPSGLNTEAFF

J: TRBJ1-6
D: TRBD1
size: -
V: TRBV18
DNA: TGTGCCAGCTCACCAACTCGAACAGGGGGGAATTCACCCCTCCACTTT
CDR3: CASSPTRTGGNSPLHF

J: TRBJ2-5
D: -
size: -
V: TRBV6-5
DNA: TGTGCCAGCAGTTACCTCGGGACTGAACAAGAGACCCAGTACTTC
CDR3: CASSYLGTEQETQYF

J: TRBJ2-2
D: -
size: -
V: TRBV20-1
DNA: TGCAGTGCTAGAAGGGGGAGGAGCGGGGAGCTGTTTTTT
CDR3: CSARRGRSGELFF

J: TRBJ1-1
D: TRBD1
size: few
V: TRBV3-1
DNA: TGTGCCAGCAGCCGGTTGGACAGGGACACTGAAGCTTTCTTT
CDR3: CASSRLDRDTEAFF

J: TRBJ2-5
D: -
size: -
V: TRBV12-3/TRBV12-4
DNA: TGTGCCAGCAGCATAGTGGAGACCCAGTACTTC
CDR3: CASSIVETQYF

J: TRBJ1-2
D: -
size: -
V: TRBV4-2
DNA: TGTGCCAGCAGCCAAGGCGGGGGCTCCAACTATGGCTACACCTTC
CDR3: CASSQGGGSNYGYTF

J: TRBJ1-6
D: TRBD1
size: few
V: TRBV12-3/TRBV12-4
DNA: TGTGCCAGCAGTTCCCGACAGGGTTCTAATTCACCCCTCCACTTT
CDR3: CASSSRQGSNSPLHF

J: TRBJ2-7
D: -
size: -
V: TRBV27
DNA: TGTGCCAGCAGTTATTTTCCGGTTAGGGGGATAAACGAGCAGTACTTC
CDR3: CASSYFPVRGINEQYF

J: TRBJ1-2
D: -
size: -
V: TRBV7-9
DNA: TGTGCCAGCAGCCCCGCCCTTACGAACACCTTC
CDR3: CASSPALTNTF

J: TRBJ2-7
D: TRBD1
size: few
V: TRBV20-1
DNA: TGCAGTGCTACACGAGCGGGACAGGGTTCCTACGAGCAGTACTTC
CDR3: CSATRAGQGSYEQYF